A single sample is the source of the 26 T cell receptor beta chains below, sequenced in a study of OX40 agonist ivuxolimab in advanced cancers. The method was immunoSEQ multiplex PCR; TCRdb's version includes in-frame clones alone and lacks a portion of them. Of approximately 26,000 clones in the sample, about four fifths were seen once. Sequences were derived from CD4+ or CD8+ T cells sorted from blood, sampled in a trial of the OX40 agonist ivuxolimab. The receptors were gathered from an adult with an advanced solid tumor such as melanoma, head and neck, liver or kidney cancer.

The chain employs TRBV5-5 and TRBJ1-5; D gene uncertain. This CDR3 is 14 amino acids long. Trimming cost V 0 bases and J 1 base, with 5 bases left between them. The V gene's germline CDR1 is SGHKS and CDR2 YYEKEE (reference sequence). CDR3 in amino acids: CASSLGGSNQPQHF. CDR3 bases: TGTGCCAGCAGCTTGGGAGGGAGCAATCAGCCCCAGCATTTT.

The genes are TRBV30 and TRBJ1-1; no clear D gene. Germline CDR1 is GTSNPN and CDR2 is SVGIG (reference sequence). The CDR3 contains 12 residues. V was shortened by 4 bases and J by 1 base, with 7 bases between the two germline ends. CDR3 sequence reads: CAWKVGNTEAFF. The CDR3 nucleotides are TGTGCCTGGAAGGTGGGGAACACTGAAGCTTTCTTT.

V gene TRBV5-1 combines with J gene TRBJ1-1; D gene uncertain. CDR1 is SGHRS and CDR2 is YFSETQ in the germline V gene. Trimming shortened V by 4 bases and J by 7 bases, and 8 bases separated the two germline ends. This CDR3 is 11 amino acids long. The CDR3 region has the DNA TGCGCCAGCAGCCCGGGAGTTGAAGCTTTCTTT. Its protein is CASSPGVEAFF.

The count of this clone is one. This chain joins TRBV5-4 and TRBJ2-1; 8 bases fit TRBD1. This CDR3 region has 17 residues. Germline V CDR1 and CDR2: SGHNT, YYREEE (reference sequence). J was trimmed by 3 bases and V by 4 bases; bases with no gene match: 12. The DNA for the CDR3 is TGTGCCAGCAGCATGGGCAGGGCAGGGGGCTACTACAATGAGCAGTTCTTC. Translated: CASSMGRAGGYYNEQFF.

The chain uses TRBV5-8 and TRBJ1-1; tentative D call: TRBD1 (6 bases). The CDR3 is 13 amino acids. With 1 base removed from V and 6 bases from J, the gap between germline ends came to 10 bases. Germline V gives CDR1 SGHTS, CDR2 YDEGEE. The CDR3 nucleotides are TGTGCCAGCAGCTTGAGGGGGGGATCTGAAGCTTTCTTT. Translation: CASSLRGGSEAFF.

This clone was observed once. The V gene is TRBV13, the J gene TRBJ2-7; 7 bases are shared with TRBD1. The CDR3 totals 14 residues. J gave up 2 bases and V 5 bases, and 6 bases lay outside the gene matches. The V gene's germline CDR1 is PRHDT and CDR2 FYEKMQ (reference sequence). As DNA, the CDR3 is TGTGCCAGCAGCAGCAGGGGGATCCCCTACGAGCAGTACTTC. Protein: CASSSRGIPYEQYF.

The chain recombines TRBV19 with TRBJ2-7; D gene uncertain. Deletions cut 7 bases from V and 1 base from J, with 8 bases between. From germline, CDR1 is LNHDA and CDR2 SQIVND (reference sequence). The CDR3 totals 12 residues. CDR3 region: CASKGSSYEQYF. The CDR3 coding sequence is TGTGCCAGTAAAGGCAGTTCCTACGAGCAGTACTTC.

The table lists this clone with a few counts. Being one base from a much bigger clone, this may be a read error. Other DNA sequences in the same sample also yield this CDR3. The chain joins TRBV5-8 to TRBJ2-1, with D unclear. The V end lost 0 bases, the J end lost 3 bases, and 4 bases lay between the germline ends. CDR3 length equals 13 residues. Germline V lookup: CDR1 SGHTS, CDR2 YDEGEE. CDR3 in amino acids: CASSLDSYNEQFF. In nucleotides, the CDR3 is TGTGCCAGCAGCTTGGACAGCTACAATGAGCAGTTCTTC.

The chain employs TRBV6-1 and TRBJ2-5, with 7 bases aligning to TRBD1. Germline CDR1 is MNHNS and CDR2 is SASEGT. The CDR3 sequence is 15 residues long. The V and J ends lost 4 bases and 1 base, in that order; junction bases with no gene match: 6. DNA of the CDR3: TGTGCCAGCAGTGGCCAGACAGGGACCCAAGAGACCCAGTACTTC. Amino acid sequence: CASSGQTGTQETQYF.

This sequence joins TRBV4-1 and TRBJ2-2, with 8 nucleotides matching TRBD2. The CDR3 is 22 residues long. V lost 4 bases, J lost 0 bases, and 22 bases stayed unmatched. CDR1 is MGHRA, CDR2 YSYEKL, per germline. The CDR3 DNA is TGCGCCAGCAGCCCCGGAGGGCGGGGGGCGGCTGTGAGGGGCGCGAACACCGGGGAGCTGTTTTTT. Translation: CASSPGGRGAAVRGANTGELFF.

V gene TRBV9 combines with J gene TRBJ1-4; D remains unclear. This CDR3 is 16 amino acids long. Germline V gives CDR1 SGDLS, CDR2 YYNGEE. Trimming removed 1 base at V and 0 bases at J, with 10 bases between. In DNA, the CDR3 is TGTGCCAGCAGCGTATCGGCCGCAGCAACTAATGAAAAACTGTTTTTT. The encoded protein is CASSVSAAATNEKLFF.

This chain uses TRBV19 with TRBJ2-3, with 9 bases aligning to TRBD2. The germline CDR1 and CDR2 sequences are LNHDA and SQIVND (reference sequence). The CDR3 loop spans 17 amino acids. The V gene end was trimmed by 3 bases and the J gene end by 2 bases; junction bases not matched to a gene: 9. The CDR3 DNA sequence: TGTGCCAGTAGTATTCCCGCTAGCGGGGCCCACACAGATACGCAGTATTTT. It encodes CASSIPASGAHTDTQYF. Complete variable domain (other parts from reference TRBV19 and TRBJ2-3): DGGITQSPKYLFRKEGQNVTLSCEQNLNHDAMYWYRQDPGQGLRLIYYSQIVNDFQKGDIAEGYSVSREKKESFPLTVTSAQKNPTAFYLCASSIPASGAHTDTQYFGPGTRLTVL.

This clone occurred a few times. The V gene is TRBV2, the J gene TRBJ1-1, with a possible D match to TRBD1 (6 bases). Trimming cost V 9 bases and J 1 base, with 15 bases left between them. CDR1 SNHLY and CDR2 FYNNEI come from the germline V gene. This CDR3 contains 14 residues. The CDR3 loop is CASRGALENTEAFF. As DNA, the CDR3 is TGTGCCAGTAGGGGGGCCCTAGAGAACACTGAAGCTTTCTTT.

The CDR3 protein is CASSQEGGSGNEQFF. In nucleotides, the CDR3 is TGCGCCAGCAGCCAAGAAGGGGGGTCCGGCAATGAGCAGTTCTTC. This chain uses TRBV4-1 with TRBJ2-1, with D perhaps TRBD1 or TRBD2 (6 bases each). The CDR3 contains 15 residues. The germline CDR1 and CDR2 sequences are MGHRA and YSYEKL. With 0 bases removed from V and 6 bases from J, the gap between germline ends came to 12 bases.

The chain is built from TRBV11-2 and TRBJ1-6; D is undetermined. Germline V gene lookup returns CDR1 SGHAT and CDR2 FQNNGV. The germline V and J ends were trimmed by 1 base and 1 base, with 5 bases remaining between them. The CDR3 has 15 amino acids. CDR3 sequence: CASSLAQSYNSPLHF. The CDR3, as DNA: TGTGCCAGCAGCTTAGCGCAGTCCTATAATTCACCCCTCCACTTT.

J is TRBJ2-1 and V is TRBV19; 10 nucleotides match TRBD2. V was pared by 0 bases and J by 15 bases, with 8 bases of the junction left unmatched. CDR1 is LNHDA, CDR2 SQIVND, per germline (reference sequence). The CDR3 totals 14 residues. CDR3 nucleotide sequence: TGTGCCAGTAGTATAGAAGCCCTAGCGGGGGAGACGTTCTTC. This codes for CASSIEALAGETFF.

This rearrangement joins TRBV4-1 to TRBJ1-2; 8 nucleotides line up with TRBD1. There are 14 residues in the CDR3. Germline lookup yields CDR1 MGHRA and CDR2 YSYEKL. J gave up 5 bases and V 10 bases, and 12 bases lay outside the gene matches. CDR3 residues: CATSPTGDSYGYTF. CDR3 nucleotide sequence: TGCGCCACCTCCCCGACAGGGGACTCATATGGCTACACCTTC.

Within the sample, this clone is medium-sized. The chain has TRBV5-1 and TRBJ1-1; 7 nucleotides agree with TRBD1. Germline V gives CDR1 SGHRS, CDR2 YFSETQ. J gave up 0 bases and V 0 bases, and 5 bases lay outside the gene matches. There are 16 residues in the CDR3. The CDR3 coding sequence is TGCGCCAGCAGCTTGGTGTTAACAGGGGTGAACACTGAAGCTTTCTTT. Translated: CASSLVLTGVNTEAFF.

This chain uses TRBV25-1 with TRBJ2-1; 7 bases are shared with TRBD2. The length of the CDR3 is 15 residues. V shed 7 bases and J 0 bases; nucleotides not matched to a gene: 6. Germline assignment: CDR1 MGHDK and CDR2 SYGVNS. The CDR3 here is CASTTGGGSYNEQFF. The CDR3 coding sequence is TGTGCCAGCACTACAGGCGGGGGCTCCTACAATGAGCAGTTCTTC.

The chain links TRBV19 to TRBJ1-1; no definite D call. Trimming cost V 1 base and J 4 bases, with 10 bases left between them. The CDR3 is made up of 14 amino acids. Per germline, CDR1 LNHDA and CDR2 SQIVND (reference sequence). CDR3 coding DNA: TGTGCCAGTAGTATAGGGGGTCGGGCCACTGAAGCTTTCTTT. It translates to CASSIGGRATEAFF.

This clone was seen just once. The chain's CDR3 is CASSFSQGEFNYGYTF. The CDR3 bases are TGTGCCAGCAGTTTTTCCCAGGGAGAATTTAACTATGGCTACACCTTC. The chain recombines TRBV27 with TRBJ1-2, with D maybe TRBD1 (5 bases). The CDR3 contains 16 residues. V gave up 3 bases and J gave up 1 base, with 15 bases separating them. Germline CDR1 reads MNHEY; CDR2 reads SMNVEV (reference sequence).

Judged by abundance, this clone is medium-sized. The chain has TRBV18 and TRBJ2-7; 9 nucleotides line up with TRBD1. The CDR3 contains 16 residues. CDR1 and CDR2 (germline): KGHSH, LQKENI. The ends lost 0 bases at V and 3 bases at J; junction bases unmatched: 6. CDR3 loop: CASSPPTGQGFYEQYF. CDR3 bases: TGTGCCAGCTCACCACCGACGGGACAGGGTTTCTACGAGCAGTACTTC.

The V call is TRBV14, the J call TRBJ2-1, with D possibly being TRBD2 (5 bases). The CDR3 totals 15 residues. V was clipped by 1 base and J by 0 bases, with 7 bases between them. From germline, CDR1 is SGHDN and CDR2 FVKESK. CDR3 nucleotide sequence: TGTGCCAGCAGCCAAGTGAGGGTCTCCTACAATGAGCAGTTCTTC. It translates to CASSQVRVSYNEQFF.

CDR3 coding DNA: TGTGCCAGCAGCGTACAGGACTCTAGCGGGGGACCCTACGAGCAGTACTTC. Amino acids: CASSVQDSSGGPYEQYF. The chain has TRBV9 and TRBJ2-7, with TRBD2 matching 10 bases. The CDR3 has 17 amino acids. Trimming cost V 1 base and J 2 bases; bases outside gene matches: 9. In germline, CDR1 is SGDLS, CDR2 YYNGEE.

Only a few counts were recorded for this clone. V gene TRBV10-3 combines with J gene TRBJ2-1; D unclear. V dropped 11 bases and J dropped 8 bases, with 25 bases sitting between them. The CDR3 runs 15 residues. Germline CDR1 is ENHRY and CDR2 is SYGVKD. The DNA for the CDR3 is TGTGCCGCCAAGGGTAGTTATGTTTGGTCTGATGAGCAGTTCTTC. The encoded protein is CAAKGSYVWSDEQFF.

The chain employs TRBV10-1 and TRBJ2-3; 7 nucleotides agree with TRBD1. The CDR3 runs to 16 residues. Germline CDR1 is WNHNN and CDR2 is SYGVQD (reference sequence). After removal of 2 bases from V and 1 base from J, the junction contained 6 bases not matched to a gene. CDR3 residues: CASSERQGKRTDTQYF. The CDR3 DNA follows: TGCGCCAGCAGTGAGCGACAGGGTAAACGCACAGATACGCAGTATTTT.